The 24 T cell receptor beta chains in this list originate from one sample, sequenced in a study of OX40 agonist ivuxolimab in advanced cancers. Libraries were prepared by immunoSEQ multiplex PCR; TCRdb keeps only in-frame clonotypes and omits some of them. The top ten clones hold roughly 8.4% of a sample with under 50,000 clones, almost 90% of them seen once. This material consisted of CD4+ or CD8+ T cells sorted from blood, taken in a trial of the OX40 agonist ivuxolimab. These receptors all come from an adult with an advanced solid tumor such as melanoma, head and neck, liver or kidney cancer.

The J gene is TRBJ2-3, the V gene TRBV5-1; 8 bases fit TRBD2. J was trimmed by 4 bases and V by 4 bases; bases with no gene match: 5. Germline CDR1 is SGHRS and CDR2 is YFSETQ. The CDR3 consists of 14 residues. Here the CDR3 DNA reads TGCGCCAGCAGCCAGGGACTAGGGGCAGATACGCAGTATTTT. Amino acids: CASSQGLGADTQYF.

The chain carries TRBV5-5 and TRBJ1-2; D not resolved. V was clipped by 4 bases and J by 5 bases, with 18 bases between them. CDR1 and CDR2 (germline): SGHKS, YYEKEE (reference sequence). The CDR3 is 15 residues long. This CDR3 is CASSPAFSGAYGYTF. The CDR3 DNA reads TGTGCCAGCAGCCCCGCCTTCTCCGGCGCGTATGGCTACACCTTC.

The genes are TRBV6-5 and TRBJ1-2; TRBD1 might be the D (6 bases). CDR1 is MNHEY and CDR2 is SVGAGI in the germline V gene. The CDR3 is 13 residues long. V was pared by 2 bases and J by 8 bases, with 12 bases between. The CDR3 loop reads CASSYGQMGGYTF. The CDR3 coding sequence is TGTGCCAGCAGTTACGGACAGATGGGGGGCTACACCTTC.

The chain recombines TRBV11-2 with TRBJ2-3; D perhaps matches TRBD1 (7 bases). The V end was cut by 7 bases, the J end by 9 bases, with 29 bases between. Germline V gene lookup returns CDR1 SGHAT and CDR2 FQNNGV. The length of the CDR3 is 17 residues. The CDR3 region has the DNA TGTGCCAGCACCGCGACCGGAGGGGGCGGGATTGTTAGGACGCAGTATTTT. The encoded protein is CASTATGGGGIVRTQYF.

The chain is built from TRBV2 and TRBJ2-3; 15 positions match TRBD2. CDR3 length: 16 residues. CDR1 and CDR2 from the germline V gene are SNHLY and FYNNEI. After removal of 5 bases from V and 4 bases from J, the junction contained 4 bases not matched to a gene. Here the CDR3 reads CASSSGLAGGSDTQYF. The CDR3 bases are TGTGCCAGCAGTTCGGGACTAGCGGGAGGATCAGATACGCAGTATTTT.

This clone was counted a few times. The CDR3 sequence: CASYGQLRGGYTF. CDR3 DNA sequence: TGTGCCAGCTACGGACAGCTCCGAGGGGGCTACACCTTC. The V call is TRBV6-1, the J call TRBJ1-2; D possibly corresponds to TRBD1 (6 bases). From germline, CDR1 is MNHNS and CDR2 SASEGT. The CDR3 extends over 13 amino acids. Trimming left V 8 bases short and J 8 bases short, with 18 bases between.

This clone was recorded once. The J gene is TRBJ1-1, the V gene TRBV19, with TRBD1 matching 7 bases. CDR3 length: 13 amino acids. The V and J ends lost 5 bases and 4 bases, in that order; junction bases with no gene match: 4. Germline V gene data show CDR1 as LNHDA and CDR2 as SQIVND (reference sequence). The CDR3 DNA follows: TGTGCCAGTAGTCAAGACAGGGTCACTGAAGCTTTCTTT. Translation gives CASSQDRVTEAFF.

The CDR3 sequence is CAWSSGQYNSPLHF. CDR3 coding DNA: TGTGCCTGGAGTTCGGGACAATATAATTCACCCCTCCACTTT. The chain uses TRBV30 and TRBJ1-6; tentatively, D is TRBD1 (6 bases). The CDR3 totals 14 residues. Germline CDR1 reads GTSNPN; CDR2 reads SVGIG (reference sequence). The V end was cut by 2 bases, the J end by 4 bases, with 9 bases between.

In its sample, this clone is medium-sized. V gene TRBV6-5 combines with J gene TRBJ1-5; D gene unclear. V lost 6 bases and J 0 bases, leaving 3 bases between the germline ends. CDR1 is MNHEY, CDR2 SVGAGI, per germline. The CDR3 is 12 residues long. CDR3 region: CASSHSNQPQHF. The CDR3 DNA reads TGTGCCAGCAGCCATAGCAATCAGCCCCAGCATTTT.

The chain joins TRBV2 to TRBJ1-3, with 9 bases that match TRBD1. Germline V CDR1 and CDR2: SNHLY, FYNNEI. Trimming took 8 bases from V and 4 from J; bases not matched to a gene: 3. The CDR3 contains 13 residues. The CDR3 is CASGTGYGNTIYF. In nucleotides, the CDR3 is TGTGCCAGCGGGACAGGGTACGGAAACACCATATATTTT.

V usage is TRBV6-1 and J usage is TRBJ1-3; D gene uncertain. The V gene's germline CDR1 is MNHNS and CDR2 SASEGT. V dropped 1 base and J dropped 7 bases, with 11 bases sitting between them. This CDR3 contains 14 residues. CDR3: CASSEGQARNTIYF. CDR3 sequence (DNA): TGTGCCAGCAGTGAAGGGCAGGCTCGGAACACCATATATTTT.

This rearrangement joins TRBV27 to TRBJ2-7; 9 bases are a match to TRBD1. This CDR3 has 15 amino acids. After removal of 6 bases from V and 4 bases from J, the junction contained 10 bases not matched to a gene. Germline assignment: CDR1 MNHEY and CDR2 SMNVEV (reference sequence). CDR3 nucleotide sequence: TGTGCCAGCAGCAGTGGACAGGGGACAGCTTACGAGCAGTACTTC. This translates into CASSSGQGTAYEQYF.

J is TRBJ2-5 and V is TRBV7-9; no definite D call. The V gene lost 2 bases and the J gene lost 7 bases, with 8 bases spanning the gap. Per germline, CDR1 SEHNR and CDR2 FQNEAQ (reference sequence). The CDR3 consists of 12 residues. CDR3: CASSLFSGTQYF. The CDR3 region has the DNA TGTGCCAGCAGCTTATTCTCGGGGACCCAGTACTTC. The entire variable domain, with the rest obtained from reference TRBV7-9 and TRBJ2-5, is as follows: DTGVSQNPRHKITKRGQNVTFRCDPISEHNRLYWYRQTLGQGPEFLTYFQNEAQLEKSRLLSDRFSAERPKGSFSTLEIQRTEQGDSAMYLCASSLFSGTQYFGPGTRLLVL.

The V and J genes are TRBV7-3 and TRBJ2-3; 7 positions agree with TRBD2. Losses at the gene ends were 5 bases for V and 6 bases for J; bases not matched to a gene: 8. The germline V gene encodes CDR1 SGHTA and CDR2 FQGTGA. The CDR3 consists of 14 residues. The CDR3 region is CASSRLGLEDTQYF. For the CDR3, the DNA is TGTGCCAGCAGCCGTCTTGGACTAGAGGATACGCAGTATTTT.

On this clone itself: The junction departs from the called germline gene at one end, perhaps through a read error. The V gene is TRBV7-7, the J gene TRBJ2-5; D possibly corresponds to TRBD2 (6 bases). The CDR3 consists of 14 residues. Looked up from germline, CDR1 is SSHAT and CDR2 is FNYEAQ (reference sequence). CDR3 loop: CASSMDYSQETQYF. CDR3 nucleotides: TGTGCTAGCAGCATGGACTACAGTCAAGAGACCCAGTACTTC.

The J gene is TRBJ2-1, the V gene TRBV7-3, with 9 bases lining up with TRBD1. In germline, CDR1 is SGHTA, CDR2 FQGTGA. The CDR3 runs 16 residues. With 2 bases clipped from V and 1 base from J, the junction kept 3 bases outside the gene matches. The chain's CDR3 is CASSLGQGKSYNEQFF. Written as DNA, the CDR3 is TGTGCCAGCAGCTTAGGACAGGGGAAGTCCTACAATGAGCAGTTCTTC.

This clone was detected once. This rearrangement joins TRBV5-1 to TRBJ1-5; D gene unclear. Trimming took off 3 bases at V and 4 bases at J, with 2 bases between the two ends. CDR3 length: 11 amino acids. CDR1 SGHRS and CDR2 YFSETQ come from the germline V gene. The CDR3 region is CASSSNQPQHF. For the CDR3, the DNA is TGCGCCAGCAGCTCAAATCAGCCCCAGCATTTT.

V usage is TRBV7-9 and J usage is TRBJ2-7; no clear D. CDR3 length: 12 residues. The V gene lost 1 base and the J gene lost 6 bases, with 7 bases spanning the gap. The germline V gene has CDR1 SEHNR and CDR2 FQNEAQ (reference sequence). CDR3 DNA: TGTGCCAGCAGCTTAGAAGCCCCCGAGCAGTACTTC. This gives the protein CASSLEAPEQYF.

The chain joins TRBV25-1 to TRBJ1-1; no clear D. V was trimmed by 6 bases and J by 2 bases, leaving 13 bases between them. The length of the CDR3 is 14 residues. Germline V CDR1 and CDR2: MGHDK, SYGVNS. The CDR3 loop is CASSEIHLNTEAFF. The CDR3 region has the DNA TGTGCCAGCAGCGAGATCCATTTAAACACTGAAGCTTTCTTT.

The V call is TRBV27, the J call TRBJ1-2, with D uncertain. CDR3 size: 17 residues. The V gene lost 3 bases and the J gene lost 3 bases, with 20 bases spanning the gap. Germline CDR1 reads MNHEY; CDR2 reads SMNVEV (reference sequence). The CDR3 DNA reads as TGTGCCAGCAGTTTGATTGCCCGTTACGGCGAGTACTATGGCTACACCTTC. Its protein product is CASSLIARYGEYYGYTF.

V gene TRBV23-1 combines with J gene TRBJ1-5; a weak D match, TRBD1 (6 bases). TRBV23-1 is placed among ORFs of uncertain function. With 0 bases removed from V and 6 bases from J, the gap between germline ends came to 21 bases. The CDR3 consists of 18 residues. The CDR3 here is CASSQSDRGGADFQPQHF. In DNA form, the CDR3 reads TGCGCCAGCAGTCAATCCGACCGGGGGGGGGCGGATTTTCAGCCCCAGCATTTT.

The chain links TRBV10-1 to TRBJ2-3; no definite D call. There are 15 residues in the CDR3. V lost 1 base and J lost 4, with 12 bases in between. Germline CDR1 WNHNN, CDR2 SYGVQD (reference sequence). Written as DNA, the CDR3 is TGCGCCAGCAGTGAGTGGTCACTTCGCCCAGATACGCAGTATTTT. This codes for CASSEWSLRPDTQYF.

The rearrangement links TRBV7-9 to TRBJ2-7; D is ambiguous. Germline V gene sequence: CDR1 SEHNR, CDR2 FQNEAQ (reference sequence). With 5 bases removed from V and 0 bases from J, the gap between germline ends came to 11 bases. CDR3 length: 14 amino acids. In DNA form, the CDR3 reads TGTGCCAGCAGCCCCTTCTTGGGCTCCTACGAGCAGTACTTC. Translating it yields CASSPFLGSYEQYF.

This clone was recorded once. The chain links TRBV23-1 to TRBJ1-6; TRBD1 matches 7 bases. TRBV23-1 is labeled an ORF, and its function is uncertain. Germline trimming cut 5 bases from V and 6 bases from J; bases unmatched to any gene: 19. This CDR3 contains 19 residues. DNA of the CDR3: TGCGCCAGCAGTTCTCCGACAGGGAGAGTGGAATCAGGTAATTCACCCCTCCACTTT. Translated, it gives CASSSPTGRVESGNSPLHF.